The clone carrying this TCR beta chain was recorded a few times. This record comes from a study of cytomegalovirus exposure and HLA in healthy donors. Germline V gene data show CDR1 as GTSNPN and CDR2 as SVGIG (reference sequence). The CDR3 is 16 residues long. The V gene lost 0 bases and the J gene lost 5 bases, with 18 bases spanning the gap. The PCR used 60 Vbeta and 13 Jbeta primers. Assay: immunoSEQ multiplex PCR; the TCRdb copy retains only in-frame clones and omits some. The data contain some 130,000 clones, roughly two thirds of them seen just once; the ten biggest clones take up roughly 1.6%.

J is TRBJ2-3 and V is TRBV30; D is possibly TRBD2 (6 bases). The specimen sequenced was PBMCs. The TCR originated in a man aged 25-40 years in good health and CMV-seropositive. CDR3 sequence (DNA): TGTGCCTGGAGTGTACCCAAAGGCGGGGCGGGAGATACGCAGTATTTT. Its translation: CAWSVPKGGAGDTQYF. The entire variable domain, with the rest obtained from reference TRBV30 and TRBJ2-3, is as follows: SQTIHQWPATLVQPVGSPLSLECTVEGTSNPNLYWYRQAAGRGLQLLFYSVGIGQISSEVPQNLSASRPQDRQFILSSKKLLLSDSGFYLCAWSVPKGGAGDTQYFGPGTRLTVL.